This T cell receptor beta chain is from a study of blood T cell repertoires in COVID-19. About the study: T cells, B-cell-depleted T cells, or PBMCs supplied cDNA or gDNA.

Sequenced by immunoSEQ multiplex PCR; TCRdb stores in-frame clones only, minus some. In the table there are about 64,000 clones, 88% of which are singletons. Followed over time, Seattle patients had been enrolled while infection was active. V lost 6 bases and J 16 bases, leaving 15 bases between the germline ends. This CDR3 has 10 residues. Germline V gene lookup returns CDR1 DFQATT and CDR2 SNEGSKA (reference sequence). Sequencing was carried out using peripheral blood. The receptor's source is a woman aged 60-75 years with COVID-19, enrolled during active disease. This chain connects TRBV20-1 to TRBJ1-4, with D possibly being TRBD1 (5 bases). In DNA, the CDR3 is TGCAGTGCCAAAACGGAAGGGGAGTTTTTT. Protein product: CSAKTEGEFF.